These T cell receptor beta chains were read from a single sample in a study of blood T cell repertoires in COVID-19. Only in-frame clones appear in the TCRdb table, and some are missing; sequencing was by immunoSEQ multiplex PCR. The data contain around 120,000 clones, around 85% of them singletons. The material sequenced was peripheral blood. These receptors were taken from an older man with active or convalescent COVID-19. Both conserved end residues are part of each CDR3. A D gene is named only where the DNA matches it firmly. The size of a clone is reported for some rows only, either as once, few or many, or as a class for expanded clones.

J gene	clone size	V gene	D gene	CDR3 protein	CDR3 DNA
TRBJ2-3	.	TRBV5-1	TRBD2	CASSLGLAGDSDTQYF	TGCGCCAGCAGCTTGGGGTTAGCGGGAGATTCAGATACGCAGTATTTT
TRBJ2-3	.	TRBV9	TRBD2	CASSVTSGNTDTQYF	TGTGCCAGCAGCGTCACTAGCGGGAACACAGATACGCAGTATTTT
TRBJ1-2	.	TRBV6-5	TRBD1	CASSYGGTGYGYTF	TGTGCCAGCAGTTACGGGGGGACAGGGTATGGCTACACCTTC
TRBJ1-2	few	TRBV9	.	CASSPRGGYGYTF	TGTGCCAGCAGCCCCCGCGGGGGCTATGGCTACACCTTC
TRBJ2-7	.	TRBV7-3	.	CASSPSVTGEQYF	TGTGCCAGCAGCCCCTCCGTCACCGGGGAGCAGTACTTC
TRBJ1-5	.	TRBV5-1	.	CASSLDPVQPQHF	TGCGCCAGCAGCTTGGACCCAGTACAGCCCCAGCATTTT
TRBJ1-1	.	TRBV3-1/TRBV3-2	.	CASSPHSSGGTEAFF	TGTGCCAGCAGCCCTCACAGCTCCGGGGGCACTGAAGCTTTCTTT
TRBJ2-5	.	TRBV3-1/TRBV3-2	TRBD2	CASSRILGGRRETQYF	TGTGCCAGCAGCCGCATCCTGGGCGGGAGGAGGGAGACCCAGTACTTC
TRBJ1-1	.	TRBV7-3	.	CASSLSSGDTEAFF	TGTGCCAGCAGCTTAAGTTCCGGGGACACTGAAGCTTTCTTT
TRBJ1-6	.	TRBV6-5	.	CASRYILNSPLHF	TGTGCCAGCAGATACATACTTAATTCACCCCTCCACTTT
TRBJ2-7	.	TRBV6-1	.	CASSEGPGNEQYF	TGTGCCAGCAGTGAAGGTCCAGGGAACGAGCAGTACTTC
TRBJ1-5	.	TRBV27	TRBD1	CASSLTGARRDQPQHF	TGTGCCAGCAGTTTAACAGGGGCCCGCCGAGATCAGCCCCAGCATTTT
TRBJ2-6	once	TRBV29-1	.	CSVELGSHSGANVLTF	TGCAGCGTTGAATTGGGCAGTCACTCTGGGGCCAACGTCCTGACTTTC
TRBJ1-1	.	TRBV11-1	.	CARISASEGSTEAFF	TGTGCCAGAATTTCTGCCAGTGAAGGGAGCACTGAAGCTTTCTTT
TRBJ1-1	.	TRBV3-1/TRBV3-2	.	CASSQFLNTEAFF	TGTGCCAGCAGCCAATTCTTGAACACTGAAGCTTTCTTT
TRBJ2-5	.	TRBV18	.	CASSPPTTDQETQYF	TGTGCCAGCTCACCACCGACGACAGACCAAGAGACCCAGTACTTC
TRBJ2-7	.	TRBV28	TRBD2	CASTRTSGYEQYF	TGTGCCAGCACTAGGACTAGCGGGTACGAGCAGTACTTC
TRBJ1-2	.	TRBV5-1	TRBD1	CASRWGATGDGYTF	TGCGCCAGCAGATGGGGGGCAACAGGGGATGGCTACACCTTC
TRBJ1-2	many	TRBV4-1	.	CASSQGRGAGYGYTF	TGCGCCAGCAGCCAAGGGAGGGGTGCTGGGTATGGCTACACCTTC
TRBJ1-4	.	TRBV14	.	CASSLAGSSNEKLFF	TGTGCCAGCAGCCTGGCCGGGTCCTCTAATGAAAAACTGTTTTTT
TRBJ2-3	.	TRBV11-2	.	CASSLDRGGTDTQYF	TGTGCCAGCAGCTTAGATCGGGGAGGCACAGATACGCAGTATTTT
TRBJ2-7	.	TRBV2	TRBD1	CASRPGTGFGSYEQYF	TGTGCCAGCCGTCCCGGGACAGGGTTCGGATCCTACGAGCAGTACTTC